The 9 T cell receptor beta chains reported below all come from one sample, sequenced in a study of response to subunit inactivated influenza vaccine. TCRdb passed the RT-PCR reads through MiXCR, listing each CDR3 protein once. The repertoire holds over 150,000 distinct CDR3 sequences, with roughly 10% as singletons. The material sequenced was CD8+ T cells sorted from PBMCs, taken roughly 24 months after vaccination. All receptors derive from a man between 50 and 75 years old who received an inactivated influenza vaccine.

This clonotype was seen more than once but under ten times. This rearrangement joins TRBV12-3 or TRBV12-4 to TRBJ2-1; tentatively, D is TRBD1 (6 bases). This CDR3 is 14 amino acids long. Trimming cost V 2 bases and J 7 bases, with 12 bases left between them. The chain's CDR3 is CASSLNRVGNEQFF. In DNA form, the CDR3 reads TGTGCCAGCAGTTTAAACAGGGTGGGTAATGAGCAGTTCTTC.

This clonotype was counted many times. V is TRBV7-9 and J is TRBJ2-1; 7 bases fit TRBD2. V shed 6 bases and J 4 bases; nucleotides not matched to a gene: 9. Per germline, CDR1 SEHNR and CDR2 FQNEAQ (reference sequence). CDR3 length: 15 amino acids. The CDR3: CASSPGVAGYNEQFF. In DNA, the CDR3 is TGTGCCAGCAGTCCCGGGGTAGCGGGTTACAATGAGCAGTTCTTC.

The chain employs TRBV28 and TRBJ1-4; no clear D. V shed 2 bases and J shed 4 bases, with 8 bases lying between them. Germline V gives CDR1 MDHEN, CDR2 SYDVKM. CDR3 length: 14 residues. The chain's CDR3 is CASSLGRHNEKLFF. CDR3 DNA sequence: TGTGCCAGCAGTTTAGGACGGCATAATGAAAAACTGTTTTTT.

There are a few counts of this clonotype. The chain couples TRBV7-9 to TRBJ2-1; TRBD2 matches at 9 bases. In germline, CDR1 is SEHNR, CDR2 FQNEAQ (reference sequence). Unmatched junction bases numbered 10, after V lost 4 bases and J lost 3 bases. This CDR3 comprises 17 residues. Written as DNA, the CDR3 is TGTGCCAGCAGCTACCGGACTAGCGCCCGGCTCTACAATGAGCAGTTCTTC. It translates to CASSYRTSARLYNEQFF.

The rearrangement joins TRBV5-6 to TRBJ1-1; 9 bases line up with TRBD1. Trimming cost V 4 bases and J 5 bases; bases outside gene matches: 6. Germline V lookup: CDR1 SGHDT, CDR2 YYEEEE. CDR3 length equals 14 residues. The CDR3 spells CASSIGTGWTEAFF. The CDR3 coding sequence is TGTGCCAGCAGCATCGGGACAGGGTGGACTGAAGCTTTCTTT.

This clonotype was seen ten or more times. The chain carries TRBV12-3 or TRBV12-4 and TRBJ2-1; D is ambiguous. CDR3 length equals 16 residues. The V end was cut by 4 bases, the J end by 3 bases, with 16 bases between. The DNA for the CDR3 is TGTGCCAGCAGTTCCCCCCGCGAAGGGCTCTACAATGAGCAGTTCTTC. Its translation is CASSSPREGLYNEQFF.

This clonotype was detected only a few times. This chain uses TRBV2 with TRBJ2-1; D unclear. The V end lost 2 bases, the J end lost 0 bases, and 8 bases lay between the germline ends. The CDR3 has 15 amino acids. CDR1 and CDR2 from the germline V gene are SNHLY and FYNNEI. The CDR3 region has the DNA TGTGCCAGCAGTGAATTGGCGAGCTCCTACAATGAGCAGTTCTTC. It yields the protein CASSELASSYNEQFF. The complete variable domain, with remaining parts taken from reference TRBV2 and TRBJ2-1, reads EPEVTQTPSHQVTQMGQEVILRCVPISNHLYFYWYRQILGQKVEFLVSFYNNEISEKSEIFDDQFSVERPDGSNFTLKIRSTKLEDSAMYFCASSELASSYNEQFFGPGTRLTVL.

The chain links TRBV6-1 to TRBJ1-1, with a weak D call TRBD1 (5 bases). CDR3 length: 14 residues. Germline CDR1 is MNHNS and CDR2 is SASEGT. V was cut by 6 bases and J by 1 base, with 12 bases left in between. The CDR3 here is CASSSAGSNTEAFF. DNA for the CDR3: TGTGCCAGCAGCTCAGCAGGGTCGAACACTGAAGCTTTCTTT.

V and J are TRBV7-8 and TRBJ2-5; no reliable D call. Germline CDR1 SGHVS, CDR2 FQNEAQ. V shed 3 bases and J shed 5 bases, with 10 bases lying between them. CDR3 length: 13 residues. The DNA for the CDR3 is TGTGCCAGCAGCTTGGCGTACGGGGAGACCCAGTACTTC. It codes for CASSLAYGETQYF.